This T cell receptor beta chain was captured in a study of T cells in Graves' hyperthyroidism and ophthalmopathy. Study-wide background: Peripheral blood samples were taken at initial diagnosis, prior to any treatment.

Study results and caveats: The model's output predicted ophthalmopathy at a median of 6.5 months prior to onset.

TCR beta CDR3 region amplification was performed from RNA transcripts. TCR CDR3 underwent first-round RT-PCR with the HTBI primer set. MiXCR, run by TCRdb on the multiplex PCR reads, gives a single entry per CDR3 protein. The sample consists of 300,000 to 450,000 distinct CDR3 sequences, about 13% of them appearing once. About this clonotype itself: Antigen: not known.

The CDR3 has 14 residues. The V end was cut by 5 bases, the J end by 2 bases, with 11 bases between. The germline V gene encodes CDR1 SGHVS and CDR2 FQNEAQ. It was at first hyperthyroidism diagnosis, before any ophthalmopathy symptoms, that the blood sample was taken. An approximately 10 ml volume of fresh peripheral blood provided the PBMCs. The V call is TRBV7-8, the J call TRBJ2-3, with TRBD2 as a possible D gene (6 bases). This TCR came from a man under 40 with Graves' hyperthyroidism that later progressed to Graves' ophthalmopathy. The sequenced material came from blood. CDR3 sequence reads: CASSPWEATDTQYF. Written as DNA, the CDR3 is TGTGCCAGCAGCCCGTGGGAGGCCACAGATACGCAGTATTTT.